These 25 T cell receptor beta chains originate from one sample sequenced in a study of blood T cells in healthy people across ages. Next came a second PCR, run for about 6 to 12 cycles, which used a sample-barcoded 5' primer along with a J-beta primer mix. TCRdb called the 5' RACE reads again in MiXCR, with one record for every CDR3 protein. The repertoire holds 1,500,000 or so distinct CDR3 sequences, roughly 64% seen once, with about 6.3% in the top ten. Sequences were obtained from blood. Receptor source: a man aged 18 to 29 in good health.

This clonotype has more than one count but fewer than ten. The chain couples TRBV10-3 to TRBJ2-7; TRBD1 matches at 8 bases. J gave up 5 bases and V 3 bases, and 6 bases lay outside the gene matches. Germline CDR1 is ENHRY and CDR2 is SYGVKD. The CDR3 runs 14 residues. The CDR3 DNA sequence: TGTGCCATCAGTGACCTTGGACAGGGCCACGAGCAGTACTTC. Amino acid sequence: CAISDLGQGHEQYF.

The chain uses TRBV10-1 and TRBJ2-7; possible D gene TRBD1, 5 bases. This CDR3 has 14 amino acids. Trimming left V 3 bases short and J 2 bases short, with 11 bases between. Germline V gene sequence: CDR1 WNHNN, CDR2 SYGVQD (reference sequence). The CDR3 is CASSERTHPYEQYF. As DNA, the CDR3 is TGCGCCAGCAGTGAAAGGACACACCCCTACGAGCAGTACTTC.

This rearrangement joins TRBV20-1 to TRBJ2-7, with D perhaps TRBD2 (5 bases). V was clipped by 1 base and J by 0 bases, with 13 bases between them. CDR1 and CDR2 (germline): DFQATT, SNEGSKA (reference sequence). This CDR3 comprises 15 residues. The CDR3 is CSARVGGGGSYEQYF. The CDR3 bases are TGCAGTGCTAGAGTCGGTGGAGGCGGCTCCTACGAGCAGTACTTC.

This sequence joins TRBV27 and TRBJ2-4, with D hard to call. Judging by the DNA end, TRBJ2-7 fits better; the J call may be wrong. The germline V gene encodes CDR1 MNHEY and CDR2 SMNVEV (reference sequence). The CDR3 has 13 amino acids. The CDR3 region has the DNA TGTGCCAGCAGTATTCGGACGGGTTACGAGCAGTACTTC. Protein product: CASSIRTGYEQYF.

This clonotype was counted ten times or more. The gene calls are TRBV27 and TRBJ1-5; D unresolved. The CDR3 runs to 12 residues. With 3 bases removed from V and 3 bases from J, the gap between germline ends came to 3 bases. Per germline, CDR1 MNHEY and CDR2 SMNVEV (reference sequence). In DNA form, the CDR3 reads TGTGCCAGCAGTTTCCCCAATCAGCCCCAGCATTTT. Its translation is CASSFPNQPQHF.

This clonotype was counted a few times. The V and J genes are TRBV3-1 and TRBJ2-5; D unresolved. The end of the DNA fits TRBJ2-7 better, so the J call may be wrong. The CDR3 covers 12 residues. CDR1 and CDR2 (germline): LGHDT, YNNKEL (reference sequence). CDR3 sequence reads: CASSSQSPEQYF. The DNA of the CDR3 is TGTGCCAGCAGCTCCCAGAGTCCCGAGCAGTACTTC.

The chain couples TRBV4-1 to TRBJ1-3; no clear D. Trimming cost V 1 base and J 7 bases, with 8 bases left between them. The CDR3 extends over 13 amino acids. Germline-derived CDR1 and CDR2 are MGHRA and YSYEKL. The CDR3, as DNA: TGCGCCAGCAGCCAAGTACCCGGGAACACCATATATTTT. Its translation is CASSQVPGNTIYF.

The genes are TRBV3-1 and TRBJ1-6, with unresolved D. V gave up 6 bases and J gave up 6 bases, with 15 bases separating them. The CDR3 loop spans 15 amino acids. The germline CDR1 and CDR2 sequences are LGHDT and YNNKEL (reference sequence). CDR3 sequence: CASSQQMLSNSPLHF. CDR3 nucleotides: TGTGCCAGCAGTCAACAAATGTTAAGTAATTCACCCCTCCACTTT.

CDR3 in amino acids: CASSLRTATYNSPLHF. CDR3 in DNA: TGCGCCAGCAGCCTCCGGACAGCAACCTATAATTCACCCCTCCACTTT. The rearrangement joins TRBV4-1 to TRBJ1-6; perhaps TRBD1 as D (6 bases). The germline gives CDR1 MGHRA, CDR2 YSYEKL. Trimming cost V 4 bases and J 2 bases, with 12 bases left between them. The CDR3 contains 16 residues.

The chain recombines TRBV9 with TRBJ1-2; D ambiguous. The germline V and J ends were trimmed by 0 bases and 4 bases, with 7 bases remaining between them. Per the germline V gene, CDR1 is SGDLS and CDR2 is YYNGEE. The CDR3 sequence is 13 residues long. The CDR3 is CASSVGDIYGYTF. CDR3 coding DNA: TGTGCCAGCAGCGTAGGAGACATCTATGGCTACACCTTC.

This clonotype was counted a few times. V and J are TRBV28 and TRBJ2-4, with D perhaps matching TRBD1 or TRBD2 (5 bases each). The CDR3 covers 14 residues. The germline gives CDR1 MDHEN, CDR2 SYDVKM. Deletions cut 5 bases from V and 0 bases from J, with 8 bases between. The CDR3 region is CASSMGTAKNIQYF. The CDR3 bases are TGTGCCAGCAGTATGGGGACAGCCAAAAACATTCAGTACTTC.

The rearrangement joins TRBV20-1 to TRBJ1-1; D might be TRBD1 (5 bases). Per the germline V gene, CDR1 is DFQATT and CDR2 is SNEGSKA (reference sequence). The CDR3 sequence is 11 residues long. Trimming removed 6 bases from V and 3 bases from J, with 8 bases in between. The CDR3 protein is CSAWDYTEAFF. The CDR3 region has the DNA TGCAGTGCCTGGGACTACACTGAAGCTTTCTTT.

There are a few counts of this clonotype. This sequence joins TRBV20-1 and TRBJ1-5, with 10 bases matching TRBD1. The V segment lost 3 bases and the J segment 6 bases; nucleotides outside the gene matches: 5. The CDR3 covers 14 residues. Per the germline V gene, CDR1 is DFQATT and CDR2 is SNEGSKA (reference sequence). CDR3 nucleotides: TGCAGTGCTAGTGGACAGGGGGGGGTTCAGCCCCAGCATTTT. As protein: CSASGQGGVQPQHF.

The rearrangement links TRBV6-6 to TRBJ2-7; D possibly matches TRBD1 or TRBD2 (5 bases each). The germline gives CDR1 MNHNY, CDR2 SVGAGI (reference sequence). V shed 9 bases and J shed 6 bases, with 15 bases lying between them. The CDR3 covers 12 residues. The CDR3 bases are TGTGCCAGTAGCAGGGACCTCCGCGAGCAGTACTTC. It is translated as CASSRDLREQYF.

In regard to this clonotype: Relative to the germline gene, one junction end is altered; a read error may explain this. V usage is TRBV20-1 and J usage is TRBJ2-3, with 8 bases lining up with TRBD2. The CDR3 consists of 15 residues. The germline CDR1 and CDR2 sequences are DFQATT and SNEGSKA (reference sequence). The chain's CDR3 is CSASGRVIGTETQYF. The CDR3 DNA reads TGCAGTGCTAGCGGGAGGGTTATAGGAACAGAGACGCAGTATTTT.

This chain links TRBV11-2 with TRBJ1-1; 9 bases line up with TRBD1. Trimming took 4 bases from V and 5 from J; bases not matched to a gene: 11. Germline V gene sequence: CDR1 SGHAT, CDR2 FQNNGV. The CDR3 runs 16 residues. CDR3 bases: TGTGCCAGCAGCTCCCTAGGGGACAGGGCCAGAACTGAAGCTTTCTTT. The encoded protein is CASSSLGDRARTEAFF. The whole variable domain, filled in from reference TRBV11-2 and TRBJ1-1, reads EAGVAQSPRYKIIEKRQSVAFWCNPISGHATLYWYQQILGQGPKLLIQFQNNGVVDDSQLPKDRFSAERLKGVDSTLKIQPAKLEDSAVYLCASSSLGDRARTEAFFGQGTRLTVV.

The rearrangement joins TRBV12-3 or TRBV12-4 to TRBJ1-2, with unresolved D. The V gene lost 6 bases and the J gene lost 4 bases, with 6 bases spanning the gap. The CDR3 is made up of 11 amino acids. CDR3 bases: TGTGCCAGCAGGGGGATCTATGGCTACACCTTC. It is translated as CASRGIYGYTF.

Only one count was recorded for this clonotype. Here the CDR3 DNA reads TGTGCCGCCGGGGGAAAAAACACCGGGGAGCTGTTTTTT. Protein sequence: CAAGGKNTGELFF. The rearrangement joins TRBV12-3 or TRBV12-4 to TRBJ2-2; maybe TRBD2 (6 bases). The CDR3 runs 13 residues. V lost 11 bases and J 2 bases, leaving 12 bases between the germline ends.

The V call is TRBV3-1, the J call TRBJ2-7, with TRBD1 matching over 7 bases. Germline V lookup: CDR1 LGHDT, CDR2 YNNKEL (reference sequence). This CDR3 has 14 residues. Losses at the gene ends were 6 bases for V and 4 bases for J; bases not matched to a gene: 9. CDR3 in amino acids: CASRPRGQSYEQYF. The CDR3 DNA reads as TGTGCCAGCAGGCCACGGGGACAGTCATACGAGCAGTACTTC.

This clonotype was found a few times. The V and J genes are TRBV6-5 and TRBJ2-3; 8 positions agree with TRBD2. The CDR3 has 16 residues. CDR1 is MNHEY, CDR2 SVGAGI, per germline. The V segment lost 1 base and the J segment 3 bases; nucleotides outside the gene matches: 6. The CDR3 protein is CASSYLAGSRTDTQYF. The DNA for the CDR3 is TGTGCCAGCAGTTACTTAGCGGGGAGCCGTACAGATACGCAGTATTTT.

This clonotype was seen only a few times. The chain recombines TRBV9 with TRBJ2-7; TRBD1 agrees at 10 bases. The CDR3 length is 14 residues. Losses at the gene ends were 5 bases for V and 4 bases for J; bases not matched to a gene: 6. Per germline, CDR1 SGDLS and CDR2 YYNGEE. The CDR3: CASSVGQGDYEQYF. The CDR3 DNA reads as TGTGCCAGCAGTGTTGGACAGGGGGATTACGAGCAGTACTTC. The full variable domain, its missing parts supplied by reference TRBV9 and TRBJ2-7, is DSGVTQTPKHLITATGQRVTLRCSPRSGDLSVYWYQQSLDQGLQFLIQYYNGEERAKGNILERFSAQQFPDLHSELNLSSLELGDSALYFCASSVGQGDYEQYFGPGTRLTVT.

The chain links TRBV18 to TRBJ2-3; 13 bases are shared with TRBD2. V was pared by 6 bases and J by 4 bases, with 10 bases of the junction left unmatched. This CDR3 has 17 amino acids. The germline V gene has CDR1 KGHSH and CDR2 LQKENI. Here the CDR3 reads CASSLEGLAGSADTQYF. The CDR3 nucleotides are TGTGCCAGCTCCCTAGAGGGACTAGCGGGGAGCGCAGATACGCAGTATTTT.

The chain employs TRBV20-1 and TRBJ2-1, with 8 bases that match TRBD2. Germline V gene data show CDR1 as DFQATT and CDR2 as SNEGSKA (reference sequence). The CDR3 has 15 amino acids. The V gene end was trimmed by 4 bases and the J gene end by 9 bases; junction bases not matched to a gene: 14. The CDR3 DNA reads as TGCAGTGCTACTTTGGGGACTAGTATGTTGGGTGAGCAGTTCTTC. Amino acid sequence: CSATLGTSMLGEQFF.

This clonotype was counted a few times. The chain carries TRBV25-1 and TRBJ2-7; 8 bases are shared with TRBD2. From germline, CDR1 is MGHDK and CDR2 SYGVNS. This CDR3 has 14 amino acids. The trim removed 5 bases at V and 0 bases at J, leaving 3 bases unmatched. CDR3 loop: CASSRSGTSYEQYF. CDR3 sequence (DNA): TGTGCCAGCAGTCGTAGCGGGACCTCCTACGAGCAGTACTTC.

The chain joins TRBV2 to TRBJ2-4; a possible D gene is TRBD1 (7 bases). V was cut by 3 bases and J by 8 bases, with 11 bases left in between. The CDR3 sequence is 13 residues long. CDR1 is SNHLY and CDR2 is FYNNEI in the germline V gene. In DNA form, the CDR3 reads TGTGCCAGCAGTGAGATCAGGGGGGACATTCAGTACTTC. Translation: CASSEIRGDIQYF.